This T cell receptor (beta chain) was profiled in a study of shared clonotypes between healthy human individuals. The study, taken as a whole, reports: Larger estimated richness was generally seen in naive subsets than in memory subsets. The study sampled only blood, and tissue repertoires likely differ.

The trim removed 6 bases at V and 1 base at J, leaving 5 bases unmatched. The CDR3 sequence is 14 residues long. From germline, CDR1 is MNHEY and CDR2 SVGAGI. Execution of the assay was at deep level. Sequenced by immunoSEQ multiplex PCR; TCRdb stores in-frame clones only, minus some. The profile covers under 2.5 million clones, with 80% to 95% appearing a single time and more than 0.35% taken by the ten largest. With respect to this clone: Its antigen is undetermined.

The V and J genes are TRBV6-5 and TRBJ1-2, with TRBD1 matching over 7 bases. Sequencing was performed on naive CD4+ T cells from PBMCs. The sample's subset: CD45RA+ positively selected. The source of this sequence is a man younger than 35 in good health. Some clones in this sample may be carry-over from other donors' samples. CDR3 sequence: CASSRGQSNYGYTF. In nucleotides, the CDR3 is TGTGCCAGCAGCCGGGGACAGAGTAACTATGGCTACACCTTC.